This T cell receptor beta chain was recorded in a study of identical twins. Notes on the study in general: The degree of excess twin sharing was weaker in beta out-of-frame sequences.

TCRdb fed the 5' RACE reads into MiXCR, producing one record per CDR3 protein. The table shows just over 500,000 distinct CDR3 sequences, with about 20% occurring only once. The CDR3 has 14 amino acids. The V gene lost 3 bases and the J gene lost 1 base, with 9 bases spanning the gap. About this clonotype: Its target is unknown.

This same sample was also part of a study on T cells expressing NK-cell markers. That study reports: In the group of eight sequenced donors, seven were HCMV-seropositive and one was seronegative.

Sequenced: CD4+ T cells sorted from blood. The source is a woman younger than 35 in good health. V usage is TRBV12-3 or TRBV12-4 and J usage is TRBJ2-5; no reliable D call. CDR3 nucleotides: TGTGCCAGCAGTTTCTGGGATCGCCAAGAGACCCAGTACTTC. Protein sequence: CASSFWDRQETQYF.